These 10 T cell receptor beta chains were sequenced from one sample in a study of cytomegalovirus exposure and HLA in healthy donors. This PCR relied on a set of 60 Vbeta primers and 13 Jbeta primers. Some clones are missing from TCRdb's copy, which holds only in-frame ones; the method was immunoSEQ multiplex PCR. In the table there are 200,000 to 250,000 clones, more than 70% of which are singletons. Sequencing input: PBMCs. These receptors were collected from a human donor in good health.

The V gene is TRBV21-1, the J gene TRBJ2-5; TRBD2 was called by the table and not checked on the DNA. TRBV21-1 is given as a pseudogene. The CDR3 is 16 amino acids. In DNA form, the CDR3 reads TGTGCCAGCAGCAAACAGTCGGGGGGCCGGGGGGAGACCCAGTACTTC. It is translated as CASSKQSGGRGETQYF.

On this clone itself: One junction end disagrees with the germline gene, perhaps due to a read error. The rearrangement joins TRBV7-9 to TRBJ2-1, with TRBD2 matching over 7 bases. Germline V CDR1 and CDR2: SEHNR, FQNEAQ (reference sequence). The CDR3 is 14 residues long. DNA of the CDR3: TGTTCCAGCAGCCTCCGACTAGCTGGGTATGAGCAGTTCTTC. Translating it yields CSSSLRLAGYEQFF.

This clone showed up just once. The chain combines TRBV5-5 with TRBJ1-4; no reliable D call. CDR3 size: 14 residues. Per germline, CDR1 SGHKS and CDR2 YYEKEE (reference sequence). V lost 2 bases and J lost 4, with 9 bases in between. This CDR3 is CASSFEHGNEKLFF. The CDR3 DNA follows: TGTGCCAGCAGCTTCGAACATGGTAATGAAAAACTGTTTTTT.

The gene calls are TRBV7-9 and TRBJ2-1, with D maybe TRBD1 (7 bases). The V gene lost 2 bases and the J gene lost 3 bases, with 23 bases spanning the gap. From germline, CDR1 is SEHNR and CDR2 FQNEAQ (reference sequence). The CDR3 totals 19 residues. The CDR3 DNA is TGTGCCAGCAGCTTATTCGGGCAGGGGGGCGGATGGGACTACAATGAGCAGTTCTTC. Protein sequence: CASSLFGQGGGWDYNEQFF.

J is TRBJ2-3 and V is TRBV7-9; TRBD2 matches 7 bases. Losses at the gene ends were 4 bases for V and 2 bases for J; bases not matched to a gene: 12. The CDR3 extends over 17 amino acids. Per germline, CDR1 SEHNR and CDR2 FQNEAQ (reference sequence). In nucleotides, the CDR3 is TGTGCCAGCAGCTGGTGGGTGTCTAGCGGATCCACAGATACGCAGTATTTT. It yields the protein CASSWWVSSGSTDTQYF.

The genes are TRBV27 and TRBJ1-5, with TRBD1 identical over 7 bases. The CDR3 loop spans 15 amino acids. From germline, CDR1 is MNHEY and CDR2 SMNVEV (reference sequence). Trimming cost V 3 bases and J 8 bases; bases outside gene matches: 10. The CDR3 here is CASSFLDRPGEPQHF. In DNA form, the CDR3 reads TGTGCCAGCAGTTTTCTGGACAGGCCAGGGGAGCCCCAGCATTTT.

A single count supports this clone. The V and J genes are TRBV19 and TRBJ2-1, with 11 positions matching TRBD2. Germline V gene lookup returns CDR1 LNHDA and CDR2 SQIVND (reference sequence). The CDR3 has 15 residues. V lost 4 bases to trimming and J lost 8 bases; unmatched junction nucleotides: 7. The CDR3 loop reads CASSTLAGGAYEQFF. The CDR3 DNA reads TGTGCCAGTAGTACCCTAGCGGGAGGTGCATATGAGCAGTTCTTC.

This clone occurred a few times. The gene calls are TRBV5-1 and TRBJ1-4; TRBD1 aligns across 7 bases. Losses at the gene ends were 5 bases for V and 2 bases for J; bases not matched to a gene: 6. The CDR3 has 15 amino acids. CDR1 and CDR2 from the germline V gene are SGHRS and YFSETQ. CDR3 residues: CASSRQGTTNEKLFF. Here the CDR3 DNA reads TGCGCCAGCAGTCGACAGGGTACGACTAATGAAAAACTGTTTTTT.

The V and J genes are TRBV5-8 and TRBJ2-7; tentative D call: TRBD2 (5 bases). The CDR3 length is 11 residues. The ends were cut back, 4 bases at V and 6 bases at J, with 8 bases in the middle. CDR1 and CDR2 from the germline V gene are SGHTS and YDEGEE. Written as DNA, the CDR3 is TGTGCCAGCAGCCTCGGGATCGAGCAGTACTTC. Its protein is CASSLGIEQYF. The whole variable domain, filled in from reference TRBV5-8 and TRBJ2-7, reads EAGVTQSPTHLIKTRGQQATLRCSPISGHTSVYWYQQALGLGLQFLLWYDEGEERNRGNFPPRFSGRQFPNYSSELNVNALELEDSALYLCASSLGIEQYFGPGTRLTVT.

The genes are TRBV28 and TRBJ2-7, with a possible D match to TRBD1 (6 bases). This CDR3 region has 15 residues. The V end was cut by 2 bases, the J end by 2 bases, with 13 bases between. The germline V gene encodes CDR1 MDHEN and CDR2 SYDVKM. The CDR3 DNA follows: TGTGCCAGCAGTTTAAGCGTACAGGGACCCTACGAGCAGTACTTC. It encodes CASSLSVQGPYEQYF.